This record covers a single TCR beta chain. Its antigen is not identified. The record originates from a study of OX40 agonist ivuxolimab in advanced cancers. Study as a whole: Ivuxolimab, an agonist antibody against OX40 (CD134), was given to patients. Administration of intravenous ivuxolimab to patients occurred every 2 weeks at 0.01 to 10 mg/kg.

The data were produced by immunoSEQ multiplex PCR, yet TCRdb's version contains in-frame clones alone and is incomplete. The data show fewer than 90,000 clones, 91% seen once. Study findings and constraints: There were also nonresponders showing low normalized T-cell clonal expansion.

Germline V gene lookup returns CDR1 MDHEN and CDR2 SYDVKM. The V end lost 5 bases, the J end lost 11 bases, and 27 bases lay between the germline ends. This CDR3 region has 16 residues. Sequencing was performed on CD4+ or CD8+ T cells sorted from blood, taken in a trial of the OX40 agonist ivuxolimab. This clonotype was obtained from an adult with an advanced solid tumor such as melanoma, head and neck, liver or kidney cancer. The genes are TRBV28 and TRBJ2-5, with a weak D call TRBD1 (7 bases). As DNA, the CDR3 is TGTGCCAGCAGTCCTGATGAACAGGGGAGGCGCAGAAGGCAGTACTTC. Its protein product is CASSPDEQGRRRRQYF.